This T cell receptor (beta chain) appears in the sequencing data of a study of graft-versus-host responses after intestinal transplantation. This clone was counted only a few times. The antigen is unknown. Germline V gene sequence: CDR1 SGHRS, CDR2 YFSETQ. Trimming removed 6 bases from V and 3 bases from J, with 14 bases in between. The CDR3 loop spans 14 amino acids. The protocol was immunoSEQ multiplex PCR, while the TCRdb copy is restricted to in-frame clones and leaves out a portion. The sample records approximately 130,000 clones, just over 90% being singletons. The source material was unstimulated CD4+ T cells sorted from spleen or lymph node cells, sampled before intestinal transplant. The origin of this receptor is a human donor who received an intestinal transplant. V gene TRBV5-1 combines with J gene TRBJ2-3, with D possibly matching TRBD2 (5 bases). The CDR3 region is CASTHRTRTDTQYF. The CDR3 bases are TGCGCCAGCACCCACCGGACTCGAACAGATACGCAGTATTTT.